This TCR beta chain is from a study of immune cell composition in non-small cell lung cancer. Findings of the study overall: Dominant in vivo tumour-associated clones were not shown to share tumour-reactive sequences.

Clones were sequenced by immunoSEQ multiplex PCR, and TCRdb holds only the in-frame ones, with some missing. The sample lists some 9,100 clones, about 63% seen once, with around 10% in the top ten. About this clone itself: Its antigen is not known.

The sequence derives from a human donor with non-small cell lung cancer. Sequenced input: lung tumor tissue.

The CDR3 sequence is CASSLGRVGNSPLHF. CDR3 nucleotides: TGTGCCAGCAGCTTGGGCAGGGTAGGGAATTCACCCCTCCACTTT. V usage is TRBV5-6 and J usage is TRBJ1-6, with a possible D match to TRBD1 (5 bases). V lost 0 bases and J lost 7, with 11 bases in between. The CDR3 spans 15 residues. Looked up from germline, CDR1 is SGHDT and CDR2 is YYEEEE.